The 27 T cell receptor beta chains in this list originate from one sample, sequenced in a study of blood T cell repertoires in COVID-19. The repertoire was sequenced with immunoSEQ multiplex PCR; TCRdb's copy has only in-frame clones and lacks some. The sample has approximately 350,000 clones, around 88% seen once. The material sequenced was peripheral blood. These TCRs come from an older woman with COVID-19, enrolled during active disease.

The chain carries TRBV29-1 and TRBJ1-1, with TRBD1 identical over 7 bases. Trimming removed 7 bases from V and 2 bases from J; junction bases left unmatched: 4. The CDR3 consists of 12 residues. Germline assignment: CDR1 SQVTM and CDR2 ANQGSEA. CDR3 loop: CSDRGGNTEAFF. The CDR3 DNA reads TGCAGCGACAGAGGGGGCAACACTGAAGCTTTCTTT.

The chain uses TRBV10-2 and TRBJ1-6, with D tentatively TRBD1 (6 bases). This CDR3 is built from 15 residues. V lost 9 bases, J lost 10 bases, and 22 bases lay in between. Looked up from germline, CDR1 is WSHSY and CDR2 is SAAADI. The CDR3 sequence: CASTQDRPGRSPLHF. For the CDR3, the DNA is TGCGCCAGTACCCAGGACAGACCAGGAAGATCACCCCTCCACTTT.

The chain links TRBV2 to TRBJ2-3; no reliable D call. Trimming stripped 1 base from V and 14 bases from J, with 10 bases between. Germline CDR1 SNHLY, CDR2 FYNNEI. The CDR3 is made up of 11 amino acids. The CDR3 region has the DNA TGTGCCAGCAGTGAAGGTGGAGTTTGGTATTTT. Its protein product is CASSEGGVWYF.

The CDR3 is CASSISGVDEKLFF. The DNA for the CDR3 is TGCGCCAGCAGCATCTCCGGGGTGGATGAAAAACTGTTTTTT. V gene TRBV5-1 combines with J gene TRBJ1-4; D is unclear. The CDR3 covers 14 residues. V was shortened by 4 bases and J by 6 bases, with 13 bases between the two germline ends. Germline V lookup: CDR1 SGHRS, CDR2 YFSETQ.

This clone was seen only once. This chain links TRBV7-9 with TRBJ2-2, with 8 positions matching TRBD2. The CDR3 totals 17 residues. With 6 bases clipped from V and 4 bases from J, the junction kept 13 bases outside the gene matches. CDR1 and CDR2 from the germline V gene are SEHNR and FQNEAQ (reference sequence). CDR3 amino acids: CASRRRGLVSSTGELFF. The CDR3, as DNA: TGTGCCAGCAGAAGGCGGGGACTAGTTTCGTCCACCGGGGAGCTGTTTTTT.

This clone was seen just once. The chain uses TRBV2 and TRBJ1-2; possible D gene TRBD1, 5 bases. This CDR3 comprises 12 residues. Germline CDR1 is SNHLY and CDR2 is FYNNEI. V was cut by 5 bases and J by 8 bases, with 12 bases left in between. The CDR3 reads CASSRWGEGYTF. In nucleotides, the CDR3 is TGTGCCAGCAGTAGATGGGGGGAAGGCTACACCTTC.

The chain employs TRBV11-3 and TRBJ2-4; 10 bases match TRBD2. The trim removed 3 bases at V and 5 bases at J, leaving 7 bases unmatched. The CDR3 totals 16 residues. CDR1 and CDR2 (germline): SGHNT, YENEEA. As DNA, the CDR3 is TGTGCCAGCAGCTTCCTAGCGGGGGTGGAGGAAAACATTCAGTACTTC. Translated: CASSFLAGVEENIQYF.

This clone appeared once. The chain combines TRBV6-1 with TRBJ1-2; possibly TRBD1 for D (5 bases). The CDR3 length is 16 residues. The V gene's germline CDR1 is MNHNS and CDR2 SASEGT. V was shortened by 1 base and J by 2 bases, with 14 bases between the two germline ends. CDR3 amino acids: CASSEDRRKRNYGYTF. The CDR3 region has the DNA TGTGCCAGCAGTGAAGACAGGAGAAAGAGGAACTATGGCTACACCTTC.

The chain joins TRBV6-5 to TRBJ1-2; 10 bases are a match to TRBD1. V shed 8 bases, J shed 8 bases, and the junction held 11 bases outside the gene matches. Germline lookup yields CDR1 MNHEY and CDR2 SVGAGI. This CDR3 has 14 amino acids. The DNA of the CDR3 is TGTGCCAGCGGGAGACAGGGGGCGGGTGTCGGCTACACCTTC. Its translation: CASGRQGAGVGYTF.

This chain uses TRBV7-8 with TRBJ2-7, with 8 positions matching TRBD2. The CDR3 covers 15 residues. Germline CDR1 reads SGHVS; CDR2 reads FQNEAQ. V lost 1 base and J lost 2; bases outside the gene matches: 4. The CDR3 DNA reads as TGTGCCAGCAGCTTAGTTAGCGGGGTCGCCTACGAGCAGTACTTC. Protein sequence: CASSLVSGVAYEQYF.

The V and J genes are TRBV5-1 and TRBJ2-1, with a possible D match to TRBD2 (6 bases). CDR3 length: 17 amino acids. The V and J ends lost 4 bases and 3 bases respectively, with 20 bases between them. Germline CDR1 and CDR2: SGHRS and YFSETQ. The DNA of the CDR3 is TGCGCCAGCAGCCTTCGCACTAGCTGGGAACTCTACAATGAGCAGTTCTTC. Its protein is CASSLRTSWELYNEQFF.

The chain uses TRBV21-1 and TRBJ2-7; the table's D gene call, TRBD1, was not cross checked with the DNA. TRBV21-1 is classified as a pseudogene. The CDR3 has 14 residues. The CDR3 reads CASSNQRDIYEQYF. The CDR3 DNA follows: TGTGCCAGCAGCAATCAAAGGGACATCTACGAGCAGTACTTC.

The chain is built from TRBV9 and TRBJ1-2; tentative D call: TRBD1 (5 bases). V was trimmed by 3 bases and J by 2 bases, leaving 14 bases between them. This CDR3 comprises 15 residues. Germline V gene lookup returns CDR1 SGDLS and CDR2 YYNGEE. The CDR3 nucleotides read TGTGCCAGCAGCGCCCTCGACAGCTACAACTATGGCTACACCTTC. It translates to CASSALDSYNYGYTF.

The chain uses TRBV15 and TRBJ2-1; perhaps TRBD1 as D (7 bases). The V gene's germline CDR1 is LNHNV and CDR2 YYDKDF (reference sequence). This CDR3 region has 12 residues. The ends were cut back, 5 bases at V and 16 bases at J, with 18 bases in the middle. The CDR3 region has the DNA TGTGCCACCAGCGGCGGGACAGATACGTTATTCTTC. Its translation: CATSGGTDTLFF.

V usage is TRBV7-8 and J usage is TRBJ2-2; 7 nucleotides line up with TRBD1. The CDR3 spans 15 residues. The germline gives CDR1 SGHVS, CDR2 FQNEAQ. The V and J ends lost 1 base and 3 bases, in that order; junction bases with no gene match: 2. CDR3 nucleotide sequence: TGTGCCAGCAGCTTAGAGGGGGCAGACACCGGGGAGCTGTTTTTT. It encodes CASSLEGADTGELFF. Based on the CDR3 plus reference TRBV7-8 and TRBJ2-2, the full variable domain is GAGVSQSPRYKVAKRGQDVALRCDPISGHVSLFWYQQALGQGPEFLTYFQNEAQLDKSGLPSDRFFAERPEGSVSTLKIQRTQQEDSAVYLCASSLEGADTGELFFGEGSRLTVL.

This chain links TRBV14 with TRBJ2-1; 14 nucleotides match TRBD2. The germline V gene has CDR1 SGHDN and CDR2 FVKESK. V was clipped by 4 bases and J by 0 bases; unmatched bases: 14. There are 21 residues in the CDR3. The chain's CDR3 is CASSPPRTSGGSWSSYNEQFF. The DNA of the CDR3 is TGTGCCAGCAGCCCGCCACGGACTAGCGGGGGGTCATGGAGCTCCTACAATGAGCAGTTCTTC.

J is TRBJ2-1 and V is TRBV3-1 (or the pseudogene TRBV3-2); 11 nucleotides agree with TRBD2. This CDR3 region has 18 residues. CDR1 and CDR2 (germline): LGHDT, YNNKEL (reference sequence). V trimming: 1 base; J trimming: 1 base; junction bases outside the gene matches: 6. The CDR3 sequence is CASSQAVSGGVSYNEQFF. CDR3 DNA: TGTGCCAGCAGCCAAGCTGTTAGCGGGGGGGTATCCTACAATGAGCAGTTCTTC.

This clone was seen just once. The rearrangement joins TRBV6-2 or TRBV6-3 to TRBJ2-7; 9 bases match TRBD2. CDR3 length equals 14 residues. Germline loops: CDR1 MNHEY, CDR2 SVGEGT. After removal of 5 bases from V and 2 bases from J, the junction contained 4 bases not matched to a gene. DNA of the CDR3: TGTGCCAGCAGTGGTAGCGGGGGAGCCTACGAGCAGTACTTC. Protein product: CASSGSGGAYEQYF.

The chain joins TRBV9 to TRBJ1-2; 9 bases map to TRBD1. J lost 2 bases, V lost 0 bases, and 8 bases had no gene match. Germline CDR1 is SGDLS and CDR2 is YYNGEE. The CDR3 is 17 amino acids. CDR3 residues: CASSVVPGQGLNYGYTF. CDR3 nucleotides: TGTGCCAGCAGCGTAGTCCCGGGACAGGGTTTAAACTATGGCTACACCTTC.

This clone was recorded only once. The chain recombines TRBV18 with TRBJ2-7; TRBD2 matches at 11 bases. V shed 4 bases and J 0 bases; nucleotides not matched to a gene: 5. This CDR3 is built from 16 residues. Germline V CDR1 and CDR2: KGHSH, LQKENI. The CDR3 spells CASSRTSGLSSYEQYF. The CDR3 DNA reads as TGTGCCAGCTCACGGACTAGCGGGCTTAGCTCCTACGAGCAGTACTTC.

In nucleotides, the CDR3 is TGTGCCAGCAGCAAAGTCTGGCGGGGGAGAAGGGATGGCTACACCTTC. Translation gives CASSKVWRGRRDGYTF. The chain has TRBV21-1 and TRBJ1-2. TRBV21-1 is shown as a pseudogene. This CDR3 contains 16 residues.

This clone turned up a few times. The rearrangement links TRBV19 to TRBJ1-2; 7 nucleotides match TRBD1. V shed 11 bases and J 4 bases; nucleotides not matched to a gene: 4. The CDR3 loop spans 11 amino acids. Germline loops: CDR1 LNHDA, CDR2 SQIVND (reference sequence). DNA for the CDR3: TGTGCCGCCGGGACAGTCTATGGCTACACCTTC. This sequence encodes CAAGTVYGYTF.

This sequence joins TRBV7-3 and TRBJ1-1; D call uncertain. Germline V CDR1 and CDR2: SGHTA, FQGTGA. V dropped 4 bases and J dropped 4 bases, with 10 bases sitting between them. The CDR3 consists of 13 residues. The CDR3 loop is CASSSSPGTEAFF. CDR3 bases: TGTGCCAGCAGCTCTTCACCCGGCACTGAAGCTTTCTTT.

V is TRBV19 and J is TRBJ2-1, with 15 bases identical to TRBD2. CDR3 length: 18 residues. Germline CDR1 reads LNHDA; CDR2 reads SQIVND (reference sequence). Trimming at V came to 7 bases and at J to 6 bases, leaving 13 bases not matched to a gene. The CDR3 loop is CASTPGGTSGGLVNEQFF. The CDR3 bases are TGTGCCAGTACCCCAGGGGGGACTAGCGGGGGGCTTGTCAATGAGCAGTTCTTC.

This clone appeared once. The chain employs TRBV28 and TRBJ1-5; TRBD1 agrees at 8 bases. The CDR3 totals 15 residues. V was clipped by 4 bases and J by 9 bases; unmatched bases: 11. The germline V gene has CDR1 MDHEN and CDR2 SYDVKM. The CDR3 region has the DNA TGTGCCAGCAGTTCCAACAGGGGGTTAGGGAGGCCCCAGCATTTT. Amino acid sequence: CASSSNRGLGRPQHF.

Turning to this clone: The same CDR3 can be traced to other DNA sequences in this sample. This chain links TRBV5-1 with TRBJ2-1; 10 bases align to TRBD2. After removal of 4 bases from V and 0 bases from J, the junction contained 4 bases not matched to a gene. CDR1 SGHRS and CDR2 YFSETQ come from the germline V gene. CDR3 length equals 16 residues. The CDR3 protein is CASSLSGGSSYNEQFF. As DNA, the CDR3 is TGCGCCAGCAGCCTTAGCGGGGGGAGCTCCTACAATGAGCAGTTCTTC.

The genes are TRBV4-3 and TRBJ2-3, with 7 bases fitting TRBD1. The CDR3 is 13 amino acids. The V segment lost 1 base and the J segment 9 bases; nucleotides outside the gene matches: 4. The germline V gene encodes CDR1 LGHNA and CDR2 YSLEER. The CDR3 loop is CASSQVGGGTQYF. The DNA of the CDR3 is TGCGCCAGCAGCCAAGTAGGGGGCGGCACGCAGTATTTT.